These 32 T cell receptor beta chains share one sample of origin, sequenced in a study of beta chain features in type 1 diabetes. As every portion of the isolated RNA was reverse transcribed, the sequencing read expressed TCRB transcripts. Assay used: immunoSEQ multiplex PCR; TCRdb lists only in-frame clones, some missing. This repertoire shows over 700,000 clones, 15% to 20% found once; its top ten account for about 0.025%. Sequenced sample: naive CD4+ T cells from blood. The receptor source for this set is a woman in her late teens or twenties in good health.

This clone has a handful of counts. The genes are TRBV5-1 and TRBJ2-7; TRBD1 might be the D (6 bases). V lost 7 bases and J lost 5, with 22 bases in between. Germline loops: CDR1 SGHRS, CDR2 YFSETQ. The CDR3 is 15 residues long. The DNA of the CDR3 is TGCGCCAGCCACTTTTCAGGGGAGCGAGCCAACGAGCAGTACTTC. It codes for CASHFSGERANEQYF.

This clone was seen a few times. V gene TRBV27 combines with J gene TRBJ2-7; 11 positions match TRBD2. Germline V gives CDR1 MNHEY, CDR2 SMNVEV (reference sequence). This CDR3 contains 15 residues. Losses at the gene ends were 5 bases for V and 3 bases for J; bases not matched to a gene: 6. Written as DNA, the CDR3 is TGTGCCAGCAGTATATACGGGACTAGCGGCTACGAGCAGTACTTC. Translated, it gives CASSIYGTSGYEQYF.

The chain carries TRBV19 and TRBJ1-5; TRBD1 matches at 9 bases. This CDR3 comprises 16 residues. The germline gives CDR1 LNHDA, CDR2 SQIVND (reference sequence). V shed 5 bases, J shed 4 bases, and the junction held 9 bases outside the gene matches. DNA for the CDR3: TGTGCCAGTAGTGTCCTGGGGACAGGGACGAATCAGCCCCAGCATTTT. Residues: CASSVLGTGTNQPQHF.

This chain connects TRBV5-1 to TRBJ1-1; D is unresolved. The germline V gene has CDR1 SGHRS and CDR2 YFSETQ. This CDR3 is 14 amino acids long. Trimming took 4 bases from V and 4 from J, leaving 14 bases between them. This CDR3 reads CASSLSDASTEAFF. The CDR3 region has the DNA TGCGCCAGCAGCCTCTCGGATGCCTCCACTGAAGCTTTCTTT.

This clone has more than one count but fewer than ten. V usage is TRBV29-1 and J usage is TRBJ1-1; no firm D call. The V and J ends lost 3 bases and 11 bases respectively, with 16 bases between them. Germline V gene lookup returns CDR1 SQVTM and CDR2 ANQGSEA. The CDR3 extends over 12 amino acids. The CDR3 protein is CSVEPLRGRAFF. CDR3 DNA sequence: TGCAGCGTTGAGCCTCTGAGAGGGAGGGCTTTCTTT.

This clone was recorded a few times. The CDR3 DNA reads TGTGCCACAGCGGGAGTCAACTACAATGAGCAGTTCTTC. As protein: CATAGVNYNEQFF. This chain joins TRBV28 and TRBJ2-1; TRBD2 matches 8 bases. Trimming at V came to 10 bases and at J to 3 bases, leaving 5 bases not matched to a gene. The CDR3 runs 13 residues. The germline V gene has CDR1 MDHEN and CDR2 SYDVKM.

The chain has TRBV18 and TRBJ2-6, with D hard to call. The CDR3 consists of 15 residues. Germline CDR1 is KGHSH and CDR2 is LQKENI. V was clipped by 1 base and J by 0 bases, with 4 bases between them. The DNA of the CDR3 is TGTGCCAGCTCACCACGGGGCTCTGGGGCCAACGTCCTGACTTTC. Its protein is CASSPRGSGANVLTF. Complete variable domain (other parts from reference TRBV18 and TRBJ2-6): NAGVMQNPRHLVRRRGQEARLRCSPMKGHSHVYWYRQLPEEGLKFMVYLQKENIIDESGMPKERFSAEFPKEGPSILRIQQVVRGDSAAYFCASSPRGSGANVLTFGAGSRLTVL.

This chain joins TRBV15 and TRBJ1-2, with D perhaps TRBD1 (6 bases). The germline CDR1 and CDR2 sequences are LNHNV and YYDKDF (reference sequence). This CDR3 spans 14 amino acids. The ends were cut back, 6 bases at V and 2 bases at J, with 13 bases in the middle. In DNA form, the CDR3 reads TGTGCCACCAGTGGGGGCAGGAACAACTATGGCTACACCTTC. Protein sequence: CATSGGRNNYGYTF.

The CDR3 DNA is TGTGCCAGCAGGGGAACAGGGGGGGGCGAGCAGTACTTC. Encoded protein: CASRGTGGGEQYF. J is TRBJ2-7 and V is TRBV6-5; the D gene is possibly TRBD1 (8 bases). The CDR3 consists of 13 residues. Germline values: CDR1 MNHEY, CDR2 SVGAGI. V gave up 6 bases and J gave up 6 bases, with 15 bases separating them.

This clone occurred a few times. V is TRBV19 and J is TRBJ2-1; tentative D call: TRBD2 (5 bases). The CDR3 length is 12 residues. CDR1 LNHDA and CDR2 SQIVND come from the germline V gene (reference sequence). Deletions cut 5 bases from V and 6 bases from J, with 8 bases between. The CDR3 is CASSRTGNEQFF. The CDR3 DNA is TGTGCCAGTAGTCGGACTGGCAATGAGCAGTTCTTC.

The chain joins TRBV9 to TRBJ2-1; a possible D gene is TRBD2 (6 bases). This CDR3 spans 15 amino acids. Trimming took 0 bases from V and 3 from J, leaving 10 bases between them. CDR1 is SGDLS, CDR2 YYNGEE, per germline. The CDR3 region is CASSVVAGLYNEQFF. Here the CDR3 DNA reads TGTGCCAGCAGCGTAGTTGCGGGACTCTACAATGAGCAGTTCTTC.

The table lists this clone with a few counts. This sequence joins TRBV5-4 and TRBJ2-3; a possible D gene is TRBD1 (6 bases). The CDR3 runs 16 residues. Germline CDR1 SGHNT, CDR2 YYREEE (reference sequence). Trimming stripped 2 bases from V and 4 bases from J, with 17 bases between. Written as DNA, the CDR3 is TGTGCCAGCAGCTTATCGACAGGTCAGGCACCAGATACGCAGTATTTT. Protein product: CASSLSTGQAPDTQYF.

There are a few counts of this clone. V and J are TRBV6-1 and TRBJ1-2; D ambiguous. The ends were cut back, 4 bases at V and 4 bases at J, with 10 bases in the middle. This CDR3 is built from 13 residues. Germline CDR1 reads MNHNS; CDR2 reads SASEGT. The CDR3: CASSVRVGYGYTF. The CDR3 nucleotides are TGTGCCAGCAGTGTCCGAGTTGGCTATGGCTACACCTTC.

This clone has a handful of counts. The J gene is TRBJ2-1, the V gene TRBV7-9; TRBD2 agrees at 12 bases. Trimming cost V 5 bases and J 8 bases; bases outside gene matches: 13. The CDR3 length is 17 residues. Germline V CDR1 and CDR2: SEHNR, FQNEAQ (reference sequence). The CDR3 protein is CASSARTSGIIPHEQFF. CDR3 bases: TGTGCCAGCAGCGCTCGGACTAGCGGGATTATCCCCCATGAGCAGTTCTTC.

This clone was seen a few times. The V gene is TRBV11-2, the J gene TRBJ1-2; D ambiguous. Germline-derived CDR1 and CDR2 are SGHAT and FQNNGV. CDR3 length equals 17 residues. V lost 2 bases and J 6 bases, leaving 22 bases between the germline ends. The CDR3 spells CASSLRRWGPILDGYTF. In DNA form, the CDR3 reads TGTGCCAGCAGCTTAAGGCGGTGGGGTCCGATTTTGGATGGCTACACCTTC.

CDR3 amino acids: CASSQDAGTGAGTGELFF. DNA for the CDR3: TGCGCCAGCAGCCAAGATGCAGGGACAGGGGCGGGCACCGGGGAGCTGTTTTTT. V gene TRBV4-3 combines with J gene TRBJ2-2; 10 nucleotides agree with TRBD1. V was clipped by 0 bases and J by 4 bases; unmatched bases: 8. The CDR3 runs to 18 residues. The germline gives CDR1 LGHNA, CDR2 YSLEER.

The chain couples TRBV6-1 to TRBJ1-1; D unclear. Germline CDR1 and CDR2: MNHNS and SASEGT. V dropped 5 bases and J dropped 3 bases, with 10 bases sitting between them. The CDR3 is 13 amino acids. CDR3 loop: CASSYSAYTEAFF. The CDR3 DNA reads TGTGCCAGCAGTTATTCAGCGTACACTGAAGCTTTCTTT.

J is TRBJ1-1 and V is TRBV27, with no clear D. Trimming shortened V by 6 bases and J by 6 bases, and 11 bases separated the two germline ends. The V gene's germline CDR1 is MNHEY and CDR2 SMNVEV (reference sequence). This CDR3 has 12 residues. CDR3 in amino acids: CASSPSGSEAFF. The CDR3 DNA follows: TGTGCCAGCAGCCCATCGGGCTCTGAAGCTTTCTTT.

The chain joins TRBV28 to TRBJ2-2; D unresolved. This CDR3 is built from 15 residues. Germline V gives CDR1 MDHEN, CDR2 SYDVKM. Trimming removed 5 bases at V and 3 bases at J, with 13 bases between. CDR3 amino acids: CASSKSQRYTGELFF. As DNA, the CDR3 is TGTGCCAGCAGTAAATCACAGAGATACACCGGGGAGCTGTTTTTT.

The rearrangement joins TRBV6-4 to TRBJ2-1; tentative D call: TRBD1 (7 bases). CDR3 length: 13 residues. Germline CDR1 reads MRHNA; CDR2 reads SNTAGT. V dropped 4 bases and J dropped 7 bases, with 11 bases sitting between them. Here the CDR3 DNA reads TGTGCCAGCAGTGTATCAGGGGGGAATGAGCAGTTCTTC. Residues: CASSVSGGNEQFF.

This chain joins TRBV28 and TRBJ2-4, with 7 bases that match TRBD1. The J segment lost 2 bases and the V segment lost 5 bases, leaving 6 bases of the junction unmatched. The CDR3 sequence is 15 residues long. Germline V gives CDR1 MDHEN, CDR2 SYDVKM. The CDR3 region is CASSEGQRSKNIQYF. Here the CDR3 DNA reads TGTGCCAGCAGTGAGGGACAGCGGTCCAAAAACATTCAGTACTTC.

The V gene is TRBV4-3, the J gene TRBJ2-1, with 11 nucleotides matching TRBD2. The CDR3 sequence is 17 residues long. Germline CDR1 reads LGHNA; CDR2 reads YSLEER. J gave up 7 bases and V 4 bases, and 12 bases lay outside the gene matches. The CDR3 coding sequence is TGCGCCAGCAGCCTTCTGGGACTAGCGGAGGCTGGGAATGAGCAGTTCTTC. It encodes CASSLLGLAEAGNEQFF.

The chain carries TRBV5-1 and TRBJ2-7, with D possibly being TRBD1 or TRBD2 (6 bases each). From germline, CDR1 is SGHRS and CDR2 YFSETQ. The CDR3 sequence is 16 residues long. V lost 4 bases to trimming and J lost 5 bases, with 22 bases between them. CDR3 sequence: CASSLVAGVAGHEQYF. CDR3 nucleotides: TGCGCCAGCAGCCTGGTGGCAGGGGTGGCGGGACACGAGCAGTACTTC.

The chain couples TRBV29-1 to TRBJ2-2, with a weak D call TRBD2 (5 bases). The CDR3 is made up of 14 amino acids. V lost 7 bases and J lost 0, with 12 bases in between. Germline V gene lookup returns CDR1 SQVTM and CDR2 ANQGSEA. This CDR3 is CSGQLVTNTGELFF. Here the CDR3 DNA reads TGCAGCGGTCAACTAGTCACGAACACCGGGGAGCTGTTTTTT.

The J gene is TRBJ2-1, the V gene TRBV7-2; a weak D match, TRBD2 (5 bases). The CDR3 has 16 amino acids. V was pared by 5 bases and J by 0 bases, with 14 bases between. Germline assignment: CDR1 SGHTA and CDR2 FQGNSA. The CDR3 loop reads CASSPDSVSSYNEQFF. Written as DNA, the CDR3 is TGTGCCAGCAGCCCGGACTCCGTGAGCTCCTACAATGAGCAGTTCTTC.

The J gene is TRBJ2-7, the V gene TRBV6-1; possible D gene TRBD2, 7 bases. V was shortened by 8 bases and J by 4 bases, with 9 bases between the two germline ends. CDR1 MNHNS and CDR2 SASEGT come from the germline V gene. The CDR3 contains 11 residues. This CDR3 is CASGRGYEQYF. Here the CDR3 DNA reads TGTGCCAGCGGGAGGGGGTACGAGCAGTACTTC.

V and J are TRBV27 and TRBJ2-7, with D tentatively TRBD1 (6 bases). This CDR3 has 14 amino acids. The V gene's germline CDR1 is MNHEY and CDR2 SMNVEV (reference sequence). Between the trimmed V and J ends, which lost 8 bases and 2 bases, there was a span of 16 bases. The CDR3 region is CASGLRDKPYEQYF. The CDR3 DNA follows: TGTGCCAGCGGTCTACGGGACAAGCCCTACGAGCAGTACTTC.

V usage is TRBV7-3 and J usage is TRBJ2-1; D gene unclear. CDR1 and CDR2 (germline): SGHTA, FQGTGA. Trimming left V 5 bases short and J 2 bases short, with 7 bases between. The CDR3 loop spans 13 amino acids. CDR3 sequence (DNA): TGTGCCAGCAGCAGCCAGACCTACAATGAGCAGTTCTTC. Translation gives CASSSQTYNEQFF.

The chain is built from TRBV6-5 and TRBJ2-3, with 11 bases matching TRBD2. J was trimmed by 3 bases and V by 8 bases; bases with no gene match: 4. The CDR3 length is 14 residues. CDR1 is MNHEY and CDR2 is SVGAGI in the germline V gene. This CDR3 is CASGSGRATDTQYF. In nucleotides, the CDR3 is TGTGCCAGCGGTAGCGGGAGGGCGACAGATACGCAGTATTTT.

The chain couples TRBV7-2 to TRBJ2-7, with 8 bases identical to TRBD2. Germline V CDR1 and CDR2: SGHTA, FQGNSA. V trimming: 5 bases; J trimming: 0 bases; junction bases outside the gene matches: 6. This CDR3 has 15 amino acids. CDR3: CASSLSGRLSYEQYF. In DNA, the CDR3 is TGTGCCAGCAGCCTCAGCGGGAGACTCTCCTACGAGCAGTACTTC.

V is TRBV6-5 and J is TRBJ1-5; D is undetermined. Germline CDR1 reads MNHEY; CDR2 reads SVGAGI. Trimming left V 2 bases short and J 0 bases short, with 8 bases between. The CDR3 spans 15 residues. The CDR3 sequence is CASSYGPDSNQPQHF. The DNA of the CDR3 is TGTGCCAGCAGTTACGGGCCGGATAGCAATCAGCCCCAGCATTTT.

The gene calls are TRBV7-2 and TRBJ2-1; 7 nucleotides agree with TRBD2. V lost 5 bases and J lost 2; bases outside the gene matches: 9. There are 16 residues in the CDR3. Germline V CDR1 and CDR2: SGHTA, FQGNSA. The CDR3 is CASSPGGQGPYNEQFF. The CDR3, as DNA: TGTGCCAGCAGCCCGGGGGGTCAAGGACCCTACAATGAGCAGTTCTTC.